This T cell receptor beta chain was sequenced for a study of control samples from healthy donors and cancer patients. V was pared by 0 bases and J by 2 bases, with 12 bases between. The length of the CDR3 is 15 residues. CDR1 and CDR2 from the germline V gene are SGHRS and YFSETQ. Method: immunoSEQ multiplex PCR; TCRdb's copy keeps in-frame clones and lacks some. The repertoire holds roughly 98,000 clones, with over 90% as singletons. The V gene is TRBV5-1, the J gene TRBJ2-7, with a tentative D call TRBD1 (5 bases). This clonotype was sampled from a young man in good health. Sequencing was performed on blood. The CDR3 loop reads CASSLAAGYPYEQYF. The CDR3 bases are TGCGCCAGCAGCTTGGCGGCAGGGTATCCCTACGAGCAGTACTTC.